This T cell receptor beta chain was profiled in a study of cytomegalovirus exposure and HLA in healthy donors. In the PCR, 60 Vbeta and 13 Jbeta primers were used. Method: immunoSEQ multiplex PCR; TCRdb's copy keeps in-frame clones and lacks some. The top ten hold 4.5% to 5% of the sample, which has approximately 100,000 clones, roughly 70% seen once. Study conclusions and caveats: Productive status was seen about 87% or about 30% of the time for most TCR beta V segments in an earlier analysis.

A remark on this clone: The antigen is unknown.

V trimming: 3 bases; J trimming: 3 bases; junction bases outside the gene matches: 3. The CDR3 extends over 14 amino acids. The V gene's germline CDR1 is SGDLS and CDR2 YYNGEE. Sampled while nominally healthy, donors likely had unrecorded immune exposures. The sample comprised PBMCs. The genes are TRBV9 and TRBJ2-7; TRBD1 aligns across 10 bases. This sequence was found in a woman aged 18-29 years in good health and CMV-seropositive. CDR3 loop: CASSAGQGDYEQYF. CDR3 in DNA: TGTGCCAGCAGCGCCGGACAGGGGGACTACGAGCAGTACTTC.